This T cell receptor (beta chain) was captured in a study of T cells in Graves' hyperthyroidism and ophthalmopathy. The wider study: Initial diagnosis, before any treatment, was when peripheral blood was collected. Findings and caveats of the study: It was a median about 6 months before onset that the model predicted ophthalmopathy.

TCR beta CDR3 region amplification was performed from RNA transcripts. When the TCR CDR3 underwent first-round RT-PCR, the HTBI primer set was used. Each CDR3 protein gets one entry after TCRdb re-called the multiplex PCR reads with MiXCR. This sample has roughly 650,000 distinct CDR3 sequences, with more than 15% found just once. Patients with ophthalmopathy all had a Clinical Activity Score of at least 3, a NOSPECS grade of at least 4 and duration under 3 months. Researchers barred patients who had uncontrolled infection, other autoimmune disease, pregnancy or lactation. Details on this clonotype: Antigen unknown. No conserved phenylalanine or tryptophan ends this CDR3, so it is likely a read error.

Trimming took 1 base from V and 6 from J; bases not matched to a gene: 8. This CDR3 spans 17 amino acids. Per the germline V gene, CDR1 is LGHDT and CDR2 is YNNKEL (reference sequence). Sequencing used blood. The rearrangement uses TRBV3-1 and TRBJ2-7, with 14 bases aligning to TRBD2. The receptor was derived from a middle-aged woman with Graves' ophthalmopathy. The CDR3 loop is CASSQGGLAGVRGEQYL. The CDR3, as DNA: TGTGCCAGCAGCCAAGGGGGACTAGCGGGAGTCCGCGGCGAGCAGTACCTC.